The source of this TCR beta chain is a study of Graves' ophthalmopathy and Graves' hyperthyroidism. Someone took the PBMCs out of less than 11 ml of fresh peripheral blood. Study observations and caveats: In blood appeared most of the expanded thyroid clonotypes whose frequency exceeded 0.001. Sensitivity of around 64% and specificity of nearly 75% were achieved by the model that predicted ophthalmopathy progression. Discrimination between ophthalmopathy and stable hyperthyroidism by a 13-signature model showed about 85% sensitivity and 70% to 84% specificity.

About this clonotype itself: What it recognizes is unknown. Just one base apart from a much larger clone, this may be a read error. This CDR3 fails to terminate in the conserved phenylalanine or tryptophan, so it likely reflects a read error.

Researchers took RNA transcripts and amplified TCR beta CDR3 regions from them. A first-round RT-PCR used HTBI primers, followed by a second-round multiplex PCR. One entry per CDR3 protein, called by TCRdb with MiXCR from the multiplex PCR reads. This table holds a few hundred thousand distinct CDR3 sequences, roughly 14% found once. V was pared by 7 bases and J by 1 base, with 10 bases between. This CDR3 region has 13 residues. This sequence joins TRBV12-3 or TRBV12-4 and TRBJ1-1; a possible D gene is TRBD1 (5 bases). The specimen was peripheral blood. The TCR sequence derives from a young woman with stable Graves' hyperthyroidism. The CDR3 nucleotides read TGTGCCAGCAAGGTGGGGGAGAACACTGAAGCTTTCTAT. Translation gives CASKVGENTEAFY.